This T cell receptor beta chain is from a study of T-cell reconstitution after alpha-beta-depleted transplantation in children. Regarding the study as a whole: Diversity and T-cell counts at one year after transplant derived mostly from new T cells. Several hundred rapidly expanded clones from non-depleted graft cells reportedly supplied alpha-beta T cells about two months post-transplant. Where some patients showed high TCRbeta diversity at day 60, it came from recipient T cells and thymic progenitors that had survived.

Using unique molecular identifiers, the investigators prepared the TCRbeta library. TCRdb re-called the PCR reads through MiXCR, storing one row per CDR3 protein. The sample has a few hundred thousand distinct CDR3 sequences; 20% to 30% are singletons. For this clonotype: Its matching antigen is unknown.

The sequencing here drew on PBMCs, taken before TCRalphabeta/CD19-depleted stem cell transplant. The source is a boy younger than two with Wiskott-Aldrich syndrome, due to receive a stem cell transplant.

The CDR3 DNA reads TGCGCCAGCAGCTTCTATCACGGGACAGACTATGGCTACACCTTC. This encodes CASSFYHGTDYGYTF. The J gene is TRBJ1-2, the V gene TRBV5-1; 7 nucleotides match TRBD1. The CDR3 is 15 residues long. The ends lost 2 bases at V and 3 bases at J; junction bases unmatched: 7. Germline CDR1 is SGHRS and CDR2 is YFSETQ.